Below are 20 T cell receptor beta chains sequenced from a single sample in a study of T cell repertoires in cytomegalovirus infection. In TCRdb, the reads were re-called with MiXCR into one record per CDR3 protein. Among around 94,000 distinct CDR3 sequences listed, about 15% were seen once. Sequencing input: PBMCs. The origin of the receptors is a human donor in good health (CMV status not recorded). Some clones in this sample may be carry-over from other donors' samples.

A few counts support this clonotype. This rearrangement joins TRBV2 to TRBJ1-6; D may be TRBD1 (6 bases). Germline V lookup: CDR1 SNHLY, CDR2 FYNNEI. V lost 8 bases, J lost 7 bases, and 12 bases lay in between. The CDR3 sequence is 13 residues long. This CDR3 reads CASPRGGNSPLHF. CDR3 bases: TGTGCCAGCCCCCGGGGGGGCAATTCACCCCTCCACTTT.

V gene TRBV28 combines with J gene TRBJ2-1, with unresolved D. Germline V gives CDR1 MDHEN, CDR2 SYDVKM. The ends were cut back, 6 bases at V and 7 bases at J, with 13 bases in the middle. This CDR3 is 13 amino acids long. The CDR3 here is CASSVVGPNEQFF. CDR3 DNA: TGTGCCAGCAGCGTCGTGGGCCCTAATGAGCAGTTCTTC.

This clonotype was detected only a few times. V usage is TRBV6-1 and J usage is TRBJ1-2, with 7 bases lining up with TRBD1. The CDR3 loop spans 12 amino acids. Germline loops: CDR1 MNHNS, CDR2 SASEGT. Trimming at V came to 8 bases and at J to 10 bases, leaving 10 bases not matched to a gene. This CDR3 reads CASRSGGFVYTF. CDR3 in DNA: TGTGCCAGCCGATCAGGGGGTTTCGTCTACACCTTC.

The chain is built from TRBV2 and TRBJ1-1; no definite D call. The V and J ends lost 4 bases and 5 bases respectively, with 8 bases between them. Germline V lookup: CDR1 SNHLY, CDR2 FYNNEI. The CDR3 is 12 residues long. The CDR3 loop is CASSVSGTEAFF. CDR3 sequence (DNA): TGTGCCAGCAGTGTGTCGGGAACTGAAGCTTTCTTT.

The gene calls are TRBV5-4 and TRBJ2-7, with TRBD2 as a possible D gene (6 bases). CDR1 is SGHNT, CDR2 YYREEE, per germline (reference sequence). With 2 bases removed from V and 3 bases from J, the gap between germline ends came to 9 bases. The CDR3 covers 13 residues. CDR3 in DNA: TGTGCCAGCAGCTTTCCGGGAGACTACGAGCAGTACTTC. Protein product: CASSFPGDYEQYF.

This sequence joins TRBV7-2 and TRBJ2-3, with D possibly being TRBD1 (6 bases). Trimming removed 5 bases from V and 2 bases from J, with 11 bases in between. The CDR3 totals 14 residues. Germline V gives CDR1 SGHTA, CDR2 FQGNSA. CDR3 loop: CASSVAGVTDTQYF. In DNA form, the CDR3 reads TGTGCCAGCAGCGTGGCAGGGGTCACAGATACGCAGTATTTT.

This clonotype was counted many times. This chain connects TRBV7-8 to TRBJ2-6; no definite D call. The CDR3 length is 15 residues. The V and J ends lost 3 bases and 1 base respectively, with 7 bases between them. Germline V gives CDR1 SGHVS, CDR2 FQNEAQ. CDR3 amino acids: CASSFTGSGANVLTF. The CDR3 DNA sequence: TGTGCCAGCAGCTTTACCGGGTCTGGGGCCAACGTCCTGACTTTC.

This chain links TRBV7-9 with TRBJ2-5; no firm D call. The length of the CDR3 is 13 residues. V lost 5 bases and J 1 base, leaving 8 bases between the germline ends. The germline V gene encodes CDR1 SEHNR and CDR2 FQNEAQ (reference sequence). CDR3 nucleotide sequence: TGTGCCAGCAGCCGAGGCACCCAAGAGACCCAGTACTTC. Translating gives CASSRGTQETQYF.

This clonotype has just a few counts. The genes are TRBV2 and TRBJ2-7; maybe TRBD1 (6 bases). This CDR3 region has 14 residues. Per the germline V gene, CDR1 is SNHLY and CDR2 is FYNNEI. The ends were cut back, 8 bases at V and 4 bases at J, with 18 bases in the middle. This chain's CDR3 is CASGLEQGDYEQYF. The CDR3 DNA reads TGTGCCAGCGGCCTAGAACAGGGAGATTACGAGCAGTACTTC.

This clonotype has a handful of counts. The rearrangement uses TRBV7-3 and TRBJ2-6; tentative D call: TRBD1 (5 bases). This CDR3 spans 15 amino acids. Germline values: CDR1 SGHTA, CDR2 FQGTGA. The V end lost 3 bases, the J end lost 4 bases, and 10 bases lay between the germline ends. CDR3 DNA sequence: TGTGCCAGCAGCTTTCTGGACACAGGGGCCAACGTCCTGACTTTC. Its protein is CASSFLDTGANVLTF. Together with reference TRBV7-3 and TRBJ2-6, the CDR3 gives the full variable domain: GAGVSQTPSNKVTEKGKYVELRCDPISGHTALYWYRQSLGQGPEFLIYFQGTGAADDSGLPNDRFFAVRPEGSVSTLKIQRTERGDSAVYLCASSFLDTGANVLTFGAGSRLTVL.

In its sample, this clonotype was seen many times. The chain joins TRBV12-3 or TRBV12-4 to TRBJ1-1, with a tentative D call TRBD1 (5 bases). Trimming left V 6 bases short and J 1 base short, with 9 bases between. The length of the CDR3 is 13 residues. This CDR3 reads CASSFRGNTEAFF. CDR3 coding DNA: TGTGCCAGCAGCTTTAGGGGGAACACTGAAGCTTTCTTT.

This clonotype has a handful of counts. The CDR3 is CASSFPTDTQYF. In nucleotides, the CDR3 is TGTGCCAGCAGTTTTCCTACAGATACGCAGTATTTT. This sequence joins TRBV6-2 or TRBV6-3 and TRBJ2-3; D not resolved. The CDR3 contains 12 residues. CDR1 and CDR2 (germline): MNHEY, SVGEGT. V was pared by 4 bases and J by 3 bases, with 5 bases between.

This clonotype showed up many times. The V call is TRBV2, the J call TRBJ2-2; D unclear. Trimming cost V 6 bases and J 0 bases, with 11 bases left between them. This CDR3 comprises 15 residues. CDR1 is SNHLY, CDR2 FYNNEI, per germline. CDR3 sequence (DNA): TGTGCCAGCAGGGCGGACGGCGCGAACACCGGGGAGCTGTTTTTT. Translating it yields CASRADGANTGELFF.

In this sample, this clonotype turned up a few times. The gene calls are TRBV19 and TRBJ2-1; 13 positions agree with TRBD2. With 10 bases clipped from V and 7 bases from J, the junction kept 13 bases outside the gene matches. Germline V CDR1 and CDR2: LNHDA, SQIVND (reference sequence). CDR3 length: 16 amino acids. The CDR3 here is CATGGTSGVERNEQFF. The CDR3, as DNA: TGTGCCACTGGGGGGACTAGCGGGGTTGAGAGGAATGAGCAGTTCTTC.

In DNA, the CDR3 is TGTGCCACCAGTGACCCGGCAGGGGACGGGGAGACCCAGTACTTC. Translation: CATSDPAGDGETQYF. This rearrangement joins TRBV24-1 to TRBJ2-5; D perhaps matches TRBD1 (6 bases). The V and J ends lost 4 bases and 5 bases respectively, with 16 bases between them. Germline CDR1 KGHDR, CDR2 SFDVKD. This CDR3 has 15 amino acids.

The J gene is TRBJ2-6, the V gene TRBV12-3 or TRBV12-4, with D unresolved. V lost 1 base and J lost 0, with 1 base in between. The CDR3 is made up of 14 amino acids. The CDR3 protein is CASSLGSGANVLTF. CDR3 sequence (DNA): TGTGCCAGCAGTTTAGGCTCTGGGGCCAACGTCCTGACTTTC.

This clonotype was seen many times. J is TRBJ2-1 and V is TRBV11-2; 9 bases align to TRBD2. This CDR3 is built from 16 residues. In germline, CDR1 is SGHAT, CDR2 FQNNGV. The junction had 11 bases not matched to a gene; V was cut back by 8 bases and J by 3 bases. CDR3 bases: TGTGCCAGCCGGCTAGCGGGGCCCCAACTCTACAATGAGCAGTTCTTC. This encodes CASRLAGPQLYNEQFF. Based on the CDR3 plus reference TRBV11-2 and TRBJ2-1, the full variable domain is EAGVAQSPRYKIIEKRQSVAFWCNPISGHATLYWYQQILGQGPKLLIQFQNNGVVDDSQLPKDRFSAERLKGVDSTLKIQPAKLEDSAVYLCASRLAGPQLYNEQFFGPGTRLTVL.

The table lists this clonotype with many counts. CDR3 sequence: CASSAPGTQYF. CDR3 DNA: TGTGCCAGCAGCGCCCCGGGCACGCAGTATTTT. The rearrangement joins TRBV7-2 to TRBJ2-3, with unresolved D. Germline CDR1 reads SGHTA; CDR2 reads FQGNSA. Deletions cut 5 bases from V and 9 bases from J, with 9 bases between. The CDR3 extends over 11 amino acids. Drawing the rest from reference TRBV7-2 and TRBJ2-3, the complete variable domain is GAGVSQSPSNKVTEKGKDVELRCDPISGHTALYWYRQSLGQGLEFLIYFQGNSAPDKSGLPSDRFSAERTGGSVSTLTIQRTQQEDSAVYLCASSAPGTQYFGPGTRLTVL.

V is TRBV5-1 and J is TRBJ1-2; D not certain. CDR3 size: 14 residues. Trimming removed 1 base at V and 7 bases at J, with 14 bases between. The germline V gene encodes CDR1 SGHRS and CDR2 YFSETQ. The chain's CDR3 is CASSLRQDGSGYTF. CDR3 DNA sequence: TGCGCCAGCAGCTTGCGTCAAGACGGCTCTGGCTACACCTTC.

This clonotype appeared a few times. V and J are TRBV24-1 and TRBJ2-5, with TRBD1 matching 8 bases. This CDR3 has 13 residues. Trimming removed 9 bases from V and 2 bases from J; junction bases left unmatched: 4. The germline CDR1 and CDR2 sequences are KGHDR and SFDVKD. The CDR3 coding sequence is TGTGCCACCGGGACAGGAGCGCAAGAGACCCAGTACTTC. Residues: CATGTGAQETQYF.